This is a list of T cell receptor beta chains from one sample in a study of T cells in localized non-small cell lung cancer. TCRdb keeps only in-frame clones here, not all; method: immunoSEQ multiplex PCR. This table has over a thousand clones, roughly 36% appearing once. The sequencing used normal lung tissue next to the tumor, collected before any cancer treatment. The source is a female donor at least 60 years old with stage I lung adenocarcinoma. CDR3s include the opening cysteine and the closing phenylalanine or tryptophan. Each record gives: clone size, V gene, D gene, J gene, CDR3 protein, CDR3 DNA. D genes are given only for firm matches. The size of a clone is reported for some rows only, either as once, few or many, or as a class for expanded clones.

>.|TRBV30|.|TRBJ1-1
CAWSVGRVNTEAFF
TGTGCCTGGAGTGTAGGCAGGGTGAACACTGAAGCTTTCTTT
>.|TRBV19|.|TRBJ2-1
CASSIVRGSYNEQFF
TGTGCCAGTAGTATAGTGAGGGGCTCCTACAATGAGCAGTTCTTC
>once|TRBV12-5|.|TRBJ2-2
CASGYTDTGELFF
TGTGCTAGTGGTTACACGGACACCGGGGAGCTGTTTTTT
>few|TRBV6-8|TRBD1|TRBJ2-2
CASSYTRTGRPGELFF
TGTGCCAGCAGTTACACCCGGACAGGGCGGCCCGGGGAGCTGTTTTTT
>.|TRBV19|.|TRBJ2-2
CASSTPGKHTGELFF
TGTGCCAGTAGTACCCCGGGGAAGCACACCGGGGAGCTGTTTTTT
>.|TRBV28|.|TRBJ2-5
CASSDNGLGQETQYF
TGTGCCAGCAGTGACAACGGCCTGGGGCAAGAGACCCAGTACTTC
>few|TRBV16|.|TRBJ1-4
CASSQFAGTNEKLFF
TGTGCCAGCAGCCAATTCGCGGGAACTAATGAAAAACTGTTTTTT
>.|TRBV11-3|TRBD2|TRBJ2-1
CASSQNSGSFYNEQFF
TGTGCCAGCAGCCAAAATAGCGGGAGTTTCTACAATGAGCAGTTCTTC
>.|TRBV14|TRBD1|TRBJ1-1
CASRTGQNTEAFF
TGTGCCAGCAGGACAGGGCAGAACACTGAAGCTTTCTTT
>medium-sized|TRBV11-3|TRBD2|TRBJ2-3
CASSQYSGRAGDTQYF
TGTGCCAGCAGCCAATATAGCGGGAGGGCCGGAGATACGCAGTATTTT
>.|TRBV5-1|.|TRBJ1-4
CASSLVGHASTNEKLFF
TGCGCCAGCAGCTTGGTGGGCCACGCTTCAACTAATGAAAAACTGTTTTTT
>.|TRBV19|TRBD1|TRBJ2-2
CASRTGTDTGELFF
TGTGCCAGTAGAACCGGGACAGACACCGGGGAGCTGTTTTTT
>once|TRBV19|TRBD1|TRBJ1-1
CASSTIGQGYTEAFF
TGTGCCAGTAGTACCATCGGACAGGGGTATACTGAAGCTTTCTTT
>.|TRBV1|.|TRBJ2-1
CASSQDGSSYNEQFF
TGCGCCAGCAGCCAAGATGGGAGCTCCTACAATGAGCAGTTCTTC
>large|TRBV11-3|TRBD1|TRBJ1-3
CASSPGTDGNTIYF
TGTGCCAGCAGCCCCGGGACAGATGGAAACACCATATATTTT
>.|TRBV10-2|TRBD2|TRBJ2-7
CASSLQVLAASSYEQYF
TGCGCCAGCAGTCTTCAAGTACTAGCGGCGAGCTCCTACGAGCAGTACTTC
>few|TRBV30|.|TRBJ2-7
CAWSFTGYPYEQYF
TGTGCCTGGAGCTTCACGGGGTACCCCTACGAGCAGTACTTC
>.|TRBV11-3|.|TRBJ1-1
CASSQGAMNTEAFF
TGTGCCAGCAGCCAAGGGGCCATGAACACTGAAGCTTTCTTT
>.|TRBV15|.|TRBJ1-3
CATSRDFTVGSSSGNTIYF
TGTGCCACCAGCAGAGATTTTACGGTTGGATCGAGCTCTGGAAACACCATATATTTT
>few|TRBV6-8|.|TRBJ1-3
CASSYLLRGGNTIYF
TGTGCCAGCAGTTACTTATTACGAGGCGGAAACACCATATATTTT
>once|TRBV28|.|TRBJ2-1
CASSSGGLSYNEQFF
TGTGCCAGCAGTTCTGGAGGCCTCTCCTACAATGAGCAGTTCTTC
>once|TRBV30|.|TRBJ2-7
CAWSVEARRYEQYF
TGTGCCTGGAGTGTGGAGGCACGTAGGTACGAGCAGTACTTC
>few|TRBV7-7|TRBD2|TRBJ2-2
CASSFAGTRYLGTGELFF
TGTGCCAGCAGCTTTGCCGGGACTAGGTATCTTGGTACCGGGGAGCTGTTTTTT
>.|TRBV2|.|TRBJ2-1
CTSSLRPESYNEQFF
TGTACCAGCTCTCTCAGACCTGAATCCTACAATGAGCAGTTCTTC
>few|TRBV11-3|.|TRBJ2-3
CASSPPGVTDTQYF
TGTGCCAGCAGCCCCCCGGGGGTCACAGATACGCAGTATTTT
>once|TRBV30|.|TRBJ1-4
CAWSALDGATNEKLFF
TGTGCCTGGAGTGCCCTGGACGGAGCAACTAATGAAAAACTGTTTTTT
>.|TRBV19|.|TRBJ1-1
CASKSSGVYPNTEAFF
TGTGCCAGTAAGTCCTCTGGAGTGTACCCGAACACTGAAGCTTTCTTT
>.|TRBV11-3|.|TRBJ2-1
CASSFELSGLTFSNEQFF
TGTGCCAGCAGCTTCGAATTAAGCGGGCTTACGTTTTCCAATGAGCAGTTCTTC
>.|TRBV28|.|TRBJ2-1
CTSSLRGEYNEQFF
TGTACCAGCAGTTTAAGGGGGGAGTACAATGAGCAGTTCTTC
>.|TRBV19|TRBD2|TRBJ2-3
CASKGTSASSTDTQYF
TGTGCCAGTAAGGGGACTAGCGCTAGTAGCACAGATACGCAGTATTTT
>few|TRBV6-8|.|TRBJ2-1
CASSYLPGVYEQFF
TGTGCCAGCAGTTACTTACCGGGCGTCTATGAGCAGTTCTTC
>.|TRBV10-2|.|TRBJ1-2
CASSRGELGGYTF
TGCGCCAGCAGCCGAGGGGAACTGGGCGGCTACACCTTC
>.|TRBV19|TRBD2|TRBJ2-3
CASSTPSGRTDTQYF
TGTGCCAGTAGTACGCCTAGCGGGAGAACAGATACGCAGTATTTT
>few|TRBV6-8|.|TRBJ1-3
CASRKKDKASGNTIYF
TGTGCCAGCAGGAAAAAGGACAAAGCCAGTGGAAACACCATATATTTT
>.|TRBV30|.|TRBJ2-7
CAWTPGRGHSYEQYF
TGTGCCTGGACCCCTGGGCGGGGGCACTCCTACGAGCAGTACTTC
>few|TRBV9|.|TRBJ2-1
CASSEELGDEQFF
TGTGCCAGCAGCGAGGAGCTTGGAGATGAGCAGTTCTTC
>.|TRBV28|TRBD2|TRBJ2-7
CASSPVGGSYEQYF
TGTGCCAGCAGCCCAGTGGGGGGGTCTTACGAGCAGTACTTC
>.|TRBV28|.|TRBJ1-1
CASSKWGGNTEAFF
TGTGCCAGCAGTAAATGGGGCGGGAACACTGAAGCTTTCTTT
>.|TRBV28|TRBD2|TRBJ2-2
CTSSRSGSIGELFF
TGTACCAGCAGTCGTAGCGGGAGTATCGGGGAGCTGTTTTTT
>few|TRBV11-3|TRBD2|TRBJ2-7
CASSQHTSGVGYEQYF
TGTGCCAGCAGCCAGCATACTAGCGGAGTGGGATACGAGCAGTACTTC
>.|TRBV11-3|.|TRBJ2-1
CASSTGGRGPGSLNEQFF
TGTGCCAGCAGCACAGGGGGGAGGGGCCCCGGGTCCCTAAATGAGCAGTTCTTC
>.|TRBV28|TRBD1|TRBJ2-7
CASTNNRGRSKEQYF
TGTGCCAGCACAAATAACAGGGGACGCAGCAAGGAGCAGTACTTC
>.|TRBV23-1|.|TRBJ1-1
CVSSATGRTEAFF
TGCGTCAGCAGTGCCACAGGGCGAACTGAAGCTTTCTTT
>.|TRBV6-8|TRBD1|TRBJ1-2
CASRRNRDSGSNYGYTF
TGTGCCAGCAGGCGAAACCGGGACAGCGGATCTAACTATGGCTACACCTTC
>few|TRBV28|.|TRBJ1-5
CASSLFEVFGRQGDNQPQHF
TGTGCCAGCAGTTTGTTCGAGGTGTTCGGGAGGCAGGGAGACAATCAGCCCCAGCATTTT
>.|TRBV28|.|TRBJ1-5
CASSLAFGLNQPQHF
TGTGCCAGCAGTTTAGCGTTCGGTCTTAATCAGCCCCAGCATTTT
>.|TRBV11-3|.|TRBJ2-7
CASSLDPGGLREQYF
TGTGCCAGCAGCTTAGATCCCGGAGGGCTACGGGAGCAGTACTTC
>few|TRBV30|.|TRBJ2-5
CAWSVVGGLETQYF
TGTGCCTGGAGTGTGGTGGGAGGCTTAGAGACCCAGTACTTC
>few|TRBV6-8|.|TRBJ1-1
CASRRTDNTEAFF
TGTGCCAGCAGGCGGACAGATAACACTGAAGCTTTCTTT
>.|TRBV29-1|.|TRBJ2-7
CSVLSFGEAHEQYF
TGCAGCGTTCTCTCCTTCGGGGAGGCCCACGAGCAGTACTTC
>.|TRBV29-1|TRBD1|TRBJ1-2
CSVALSTGGVGYTF
TGCAGCGTTGCCCTATCGACAGGGGGCGTCGGCTACACCTTC
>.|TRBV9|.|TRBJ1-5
CASQDTHQPQHF
TGTGCCAGCCAGGACACCCATCAGCCCCAGCATTTT
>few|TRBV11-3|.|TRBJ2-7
CASSRYPGLRGAVQYF
TGTGCCAGCAGCCGTTACCCGGGCCTGCGAGGTGCTGTGCAGTACTTC
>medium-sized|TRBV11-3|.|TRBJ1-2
CASSLTASPPSGYTF
TGTGCCAGCAGCTTGACAGCCTCCCCCCCCTCTGGCTACACCTTC
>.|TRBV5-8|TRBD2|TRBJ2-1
CAIRLAGGHEQFF
TGTGCCATCCGACTAGCGGGAGGCCATGAGCAGTTCTTC
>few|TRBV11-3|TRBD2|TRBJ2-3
CASSLLAGPTDTQYF
TGTGCCAGCAGTCTGCTAGCGGGACCAACAGATACGCAGTATTTT
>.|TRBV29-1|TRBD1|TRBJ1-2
CSVVGSDRPNYGYTF
TGCAGCGTTGTGGGGTCGGACAGGCCAAACTATGGCTACACCTTC
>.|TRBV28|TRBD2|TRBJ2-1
CASRASLAGGYNEQFF
TGTGCCAGCAGAGCCTCACTAGCGGGGGGATACAATGAGCAGTTCTTC
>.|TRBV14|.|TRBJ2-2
CASRGSRQGRAGELFF
TGTGCCAGCAGAGGGAGCCGACAGGGGAGGGCTGGGGAGCTGTTTTTT
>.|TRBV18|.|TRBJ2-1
CASSPLGNEQFF
TGTGCCAGCTCCCCTTTGGGCAATGAGCAGTTCTTC